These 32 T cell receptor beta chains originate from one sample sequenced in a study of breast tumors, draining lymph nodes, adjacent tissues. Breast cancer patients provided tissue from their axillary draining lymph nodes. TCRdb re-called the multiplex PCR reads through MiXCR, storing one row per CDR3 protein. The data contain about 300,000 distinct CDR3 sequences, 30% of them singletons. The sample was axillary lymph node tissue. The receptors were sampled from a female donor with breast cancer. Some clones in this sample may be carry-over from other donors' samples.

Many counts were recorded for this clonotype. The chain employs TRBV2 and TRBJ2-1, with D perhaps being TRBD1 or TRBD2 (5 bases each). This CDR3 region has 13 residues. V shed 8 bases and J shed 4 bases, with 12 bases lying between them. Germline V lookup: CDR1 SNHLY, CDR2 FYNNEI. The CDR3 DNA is TGTGCCAGCGGGGGAGACTCGTACAATGAGCAGTTCTTC. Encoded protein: CASGGDSYNEQFF.

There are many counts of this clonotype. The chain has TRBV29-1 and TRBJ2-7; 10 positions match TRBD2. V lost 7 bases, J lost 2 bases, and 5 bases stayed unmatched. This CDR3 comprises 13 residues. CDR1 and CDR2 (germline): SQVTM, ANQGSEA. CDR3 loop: CSAGLAETYEQYF. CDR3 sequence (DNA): TGCAGCGCTGGACTAGCGGAAACCTACGAGCAGTACTTC.

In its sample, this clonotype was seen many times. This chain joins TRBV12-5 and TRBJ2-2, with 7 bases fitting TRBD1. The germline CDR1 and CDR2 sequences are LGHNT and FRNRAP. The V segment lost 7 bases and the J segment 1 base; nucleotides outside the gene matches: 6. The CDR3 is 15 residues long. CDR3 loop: CASAYRQGNTGELFF. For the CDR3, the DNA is TGTGCTAGTGCTTACAGACAGGGGAACACCGGGGAGCTGTTTTTT.

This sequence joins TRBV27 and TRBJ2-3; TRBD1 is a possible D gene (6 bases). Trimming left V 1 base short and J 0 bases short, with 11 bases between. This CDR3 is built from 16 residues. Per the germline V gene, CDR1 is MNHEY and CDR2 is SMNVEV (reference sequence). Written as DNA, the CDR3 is TGTGCCAGCAGTTTATTACAGGGCCTTAGCACAGATACGCAGTATTTT. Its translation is CASSLLQGLSTDTQYF.

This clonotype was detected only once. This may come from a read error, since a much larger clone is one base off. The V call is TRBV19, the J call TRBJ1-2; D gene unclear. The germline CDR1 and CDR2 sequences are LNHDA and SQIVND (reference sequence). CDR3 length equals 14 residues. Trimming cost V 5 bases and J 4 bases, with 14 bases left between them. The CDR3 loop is CASSLDGEVYGYTF. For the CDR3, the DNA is TGTGCCAGTAGTCTGGACGGGGAAGTCTATGGCTACACCTTC.

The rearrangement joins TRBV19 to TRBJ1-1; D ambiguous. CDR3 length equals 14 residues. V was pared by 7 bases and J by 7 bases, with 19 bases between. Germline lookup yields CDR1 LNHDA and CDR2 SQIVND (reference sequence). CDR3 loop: CASKRAASLDEAFF. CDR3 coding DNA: TGTGCCAGTAAGAGGGCCGCGAGTCTGGATGAAGCTTTCTTT.

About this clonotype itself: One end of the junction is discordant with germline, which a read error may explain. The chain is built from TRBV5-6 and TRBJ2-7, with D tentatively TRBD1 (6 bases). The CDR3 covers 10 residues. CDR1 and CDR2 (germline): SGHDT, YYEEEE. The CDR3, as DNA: TGTGTCAGCAGCGGCCGGGACACTTTCTTC. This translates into CVSSGRDTFF.

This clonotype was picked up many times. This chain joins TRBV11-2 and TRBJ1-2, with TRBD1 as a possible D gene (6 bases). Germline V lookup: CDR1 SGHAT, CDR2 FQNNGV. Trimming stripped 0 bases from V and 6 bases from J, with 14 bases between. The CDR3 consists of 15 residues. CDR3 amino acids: CASSLDRQGYNGYTF. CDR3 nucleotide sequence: TGTGCCAGCAGCTTAGATCGTCAGGGGTACAATGGCTACACCTTC.

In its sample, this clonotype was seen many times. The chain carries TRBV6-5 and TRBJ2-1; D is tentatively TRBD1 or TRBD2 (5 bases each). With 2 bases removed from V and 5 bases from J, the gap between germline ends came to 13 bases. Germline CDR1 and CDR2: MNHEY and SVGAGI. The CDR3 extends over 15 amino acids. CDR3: CASSYGGSRDNEQFF. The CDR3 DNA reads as TGTGCCAGCAGTTACGGGGGATCGAGGGACAATGAGCAGTTCTTC.

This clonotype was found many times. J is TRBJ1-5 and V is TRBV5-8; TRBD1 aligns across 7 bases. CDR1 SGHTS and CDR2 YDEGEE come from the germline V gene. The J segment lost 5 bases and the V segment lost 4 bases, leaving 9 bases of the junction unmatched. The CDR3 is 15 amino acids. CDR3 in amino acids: CASSADREGYQPQHF. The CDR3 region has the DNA TGTGCCAGCAGCGCCGACAGGGAAGGCTATCAGCCCCAGCATTTT.

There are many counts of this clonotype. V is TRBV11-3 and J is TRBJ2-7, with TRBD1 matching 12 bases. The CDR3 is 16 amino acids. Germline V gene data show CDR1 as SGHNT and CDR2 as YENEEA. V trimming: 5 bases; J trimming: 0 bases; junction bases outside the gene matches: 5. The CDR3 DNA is TGTGCCAGCAGCACGGGACAGGGGGCGGGCTCCTACGAGCAGTACTTC. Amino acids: CASSTGQGAGSYEQYF.

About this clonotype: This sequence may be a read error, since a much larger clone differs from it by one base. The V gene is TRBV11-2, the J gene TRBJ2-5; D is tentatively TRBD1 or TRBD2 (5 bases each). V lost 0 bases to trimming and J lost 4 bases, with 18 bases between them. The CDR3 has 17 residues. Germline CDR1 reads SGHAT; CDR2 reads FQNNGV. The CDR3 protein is CASSLDRATGARETQYF. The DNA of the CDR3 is TGTGCCAGCAGCTTAGACAGGGCTACCGGGGCACGAGAGACCCAGTACTTC.

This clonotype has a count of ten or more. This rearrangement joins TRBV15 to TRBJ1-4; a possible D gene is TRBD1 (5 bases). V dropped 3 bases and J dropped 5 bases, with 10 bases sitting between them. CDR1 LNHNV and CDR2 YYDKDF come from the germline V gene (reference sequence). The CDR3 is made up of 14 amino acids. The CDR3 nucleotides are TGTGCCACCAGCAGCAAGAAGGGGAATGAAAAACTGTTTTTT. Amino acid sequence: CATSSKKGNEKLFF.

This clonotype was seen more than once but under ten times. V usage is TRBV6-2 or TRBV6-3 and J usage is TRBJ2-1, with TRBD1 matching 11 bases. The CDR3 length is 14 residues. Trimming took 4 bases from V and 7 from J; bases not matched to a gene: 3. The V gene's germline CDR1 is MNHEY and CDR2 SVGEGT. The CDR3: CASSWTGGRNEQFF. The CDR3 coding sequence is TGTGCCAGCAGTTGGACAGGGGGCCGGAATGAGCAGTTCTTC.

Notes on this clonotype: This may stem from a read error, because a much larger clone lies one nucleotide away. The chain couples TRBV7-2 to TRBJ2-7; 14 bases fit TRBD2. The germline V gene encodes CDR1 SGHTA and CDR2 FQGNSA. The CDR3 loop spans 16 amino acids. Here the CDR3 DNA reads TGCGTCAGCAGCTTGAGTGGGACTAGCGGGAGTAACGAGCAGTACTTC. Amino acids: CVSSLSGTSGSNEQYF.

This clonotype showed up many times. CDR3 residues: CASSLLGHLALETQYF. CDR3 coding DNA: TGTGCCAGCAGCTTATTGGGCCACCTAGCGTTGGAGACCCAGTACTTC. The chain joins TRBV7-9 to TRBJ2-5; TRBD2 might be the D (6 bases). The V gene's germline CDR1 is SEHNR and CDR2 FQNEAQ (reference sequence). V lost 2 bases and J lost 5, with 18 bases in between. The CDR3 extends over 16 amino acids.

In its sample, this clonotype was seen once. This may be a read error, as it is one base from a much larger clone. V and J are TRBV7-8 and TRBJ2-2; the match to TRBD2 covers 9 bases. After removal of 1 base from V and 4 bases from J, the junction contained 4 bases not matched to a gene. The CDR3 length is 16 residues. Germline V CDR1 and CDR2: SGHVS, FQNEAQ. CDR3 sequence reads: CASSLGGGRGTGELFF. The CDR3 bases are TGTGCCAGCAGCTTAGGGGGCGGGAGGGGCACCGGGGAGCTGTTTTTT. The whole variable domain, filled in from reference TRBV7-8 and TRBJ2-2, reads GAGVSQSPRYKVAKRGQDVALRCDPISGHVSLFWYQQALGQGPEFLTYFQNEAQLDKSGLPSDRFFAERPEGSVSTLKIQRTQQEDSAVYLCASSLGGGRGTGELFFGEGSRLTVL.

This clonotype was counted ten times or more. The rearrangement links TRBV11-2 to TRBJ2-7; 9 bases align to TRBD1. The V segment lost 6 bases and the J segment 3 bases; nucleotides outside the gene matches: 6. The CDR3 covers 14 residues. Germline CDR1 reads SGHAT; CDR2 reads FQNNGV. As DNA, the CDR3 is TGTGCCAGCAGTCCGGCGGGACAGGGCTACGAGCAGTACTTC. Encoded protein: CASSPAGQGYEQYF.

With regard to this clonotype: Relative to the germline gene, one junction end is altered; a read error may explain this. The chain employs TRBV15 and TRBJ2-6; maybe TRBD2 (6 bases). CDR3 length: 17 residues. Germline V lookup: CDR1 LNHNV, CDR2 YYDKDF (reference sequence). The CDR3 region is CATSRRGRGAGANVLTF. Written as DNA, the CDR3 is TGTGCCACCAGCAGGCGGGGTAGAGGGGCTGGGGCCAACGTCCTGACCTTC.

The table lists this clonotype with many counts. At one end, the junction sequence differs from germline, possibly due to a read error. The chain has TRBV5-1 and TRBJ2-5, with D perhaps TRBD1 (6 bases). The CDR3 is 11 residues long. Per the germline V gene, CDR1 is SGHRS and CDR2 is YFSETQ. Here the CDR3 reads CASSRGETQYF. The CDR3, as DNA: TGTGCCAGTAGTAGGGGGGAGACCCAGTACTTC.

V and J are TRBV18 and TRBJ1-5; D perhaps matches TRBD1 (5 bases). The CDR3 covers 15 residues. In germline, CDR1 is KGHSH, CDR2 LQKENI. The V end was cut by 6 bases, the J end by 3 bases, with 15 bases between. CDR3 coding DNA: TGTGCCAGCTCCTCGGGGGGGGTTGCCAATCAGCCCCAGCATTTT. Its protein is CASSSGGVANQPQHF.

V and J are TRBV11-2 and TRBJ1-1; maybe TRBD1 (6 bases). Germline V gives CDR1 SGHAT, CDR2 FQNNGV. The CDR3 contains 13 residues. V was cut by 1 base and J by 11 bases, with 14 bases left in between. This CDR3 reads CASSLGGGGGAFF. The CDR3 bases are TGTGCCAGCAGCTTAGGAGGGGGAGGGGGGGCTTTCTTT.

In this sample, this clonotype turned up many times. CDR3 sequence reads: CASSLLQVPSYEQYF. The CDR3 DNA follows: TGTGCCAGCAGCTTATTACAGGTCCCCTCCTACGAGCAGTACTTC. The chain links TRBV7-6 to TRBJ2-7, with TRBD1 as a possible D gene (5 bases). With 2 bases removed from V and 0 bases from J, the gap between germline ends came to 11 bases. This CDR3 has 15 residues. Germline CDR1 and CDR2: SGHVS and FNYEAQ.

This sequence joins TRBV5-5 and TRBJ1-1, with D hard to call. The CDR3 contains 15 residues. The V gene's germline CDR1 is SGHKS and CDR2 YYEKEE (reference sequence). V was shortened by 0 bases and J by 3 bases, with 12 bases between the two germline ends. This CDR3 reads CASSLALAAYTEAFF. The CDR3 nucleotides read TGTGCCAGCAGCTTGGCCCTGGCCGCGTACACTGAAGCTTTCTTT.

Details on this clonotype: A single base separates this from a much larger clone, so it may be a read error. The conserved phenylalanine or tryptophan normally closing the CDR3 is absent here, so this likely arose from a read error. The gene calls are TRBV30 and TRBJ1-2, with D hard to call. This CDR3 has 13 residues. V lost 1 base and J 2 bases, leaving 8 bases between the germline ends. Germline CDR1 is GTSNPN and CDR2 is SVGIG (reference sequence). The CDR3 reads CAWSATGNYGYTL. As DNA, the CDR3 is TGTGCCTGGAGTGCTACGGGGAACTATGGCTACACCCTC.

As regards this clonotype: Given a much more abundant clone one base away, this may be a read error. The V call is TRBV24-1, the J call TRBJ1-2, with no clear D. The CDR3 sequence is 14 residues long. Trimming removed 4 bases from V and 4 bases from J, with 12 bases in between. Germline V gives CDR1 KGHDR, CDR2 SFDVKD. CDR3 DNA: TGTGCCACCAGTGAGTCCGGAGGTACCTATGGCTACACCTTC. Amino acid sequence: CATSESGGTYGYTF.

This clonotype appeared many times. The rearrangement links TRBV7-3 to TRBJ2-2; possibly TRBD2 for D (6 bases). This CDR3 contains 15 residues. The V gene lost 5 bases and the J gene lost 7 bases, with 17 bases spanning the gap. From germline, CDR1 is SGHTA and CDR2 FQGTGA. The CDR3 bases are TGTGCCAGCAGCCCACCGGGGCCGCGGGGCGGGGAGCTGTTTTTT. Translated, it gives CASSPPGPRGGELFF.

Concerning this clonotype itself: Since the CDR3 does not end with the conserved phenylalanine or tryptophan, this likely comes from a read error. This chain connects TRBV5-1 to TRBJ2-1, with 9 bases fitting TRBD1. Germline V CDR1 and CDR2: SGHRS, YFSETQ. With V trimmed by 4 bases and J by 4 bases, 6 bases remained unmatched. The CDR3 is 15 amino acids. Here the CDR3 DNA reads TGCGCCAGCAGCCTGGGACAGGGAAGTTACAATGAGCAGTTCCTC. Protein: CASSLGQGSYNEQFL.

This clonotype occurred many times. The DNA for the CDR3 is TGTGCCAGTAGTGACGAATTAGCGGGAGGGCCAAAGACCCAGTACTTC. Translation gives CASSDELAGGPKTQYF. The chain combines TRBV19 with TRBJ2-5, with 11 bases aligning to TRBD2. CDR1 is LNHDA and CDR2 is SQIVND in the germline V gene (reference sequence). Unmatched junction bases numbered 11, after V lost 5 bases and J lost 6 bases. This CDR3 spans 16 amino acids.

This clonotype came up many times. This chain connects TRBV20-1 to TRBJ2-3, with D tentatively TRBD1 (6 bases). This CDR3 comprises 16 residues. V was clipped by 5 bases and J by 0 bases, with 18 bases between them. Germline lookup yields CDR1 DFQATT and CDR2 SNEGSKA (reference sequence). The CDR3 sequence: CSARTWGQISTDTQYF. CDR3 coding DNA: TGCAGTGCTCGAACCTGGGGACAAATAAGCACAGATACGCAGTATTTT.

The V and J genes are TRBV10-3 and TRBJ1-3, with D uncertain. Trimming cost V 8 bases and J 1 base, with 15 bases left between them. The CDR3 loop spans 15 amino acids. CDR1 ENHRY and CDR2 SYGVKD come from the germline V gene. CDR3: CAIASDGGSGNTIYF. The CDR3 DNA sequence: TGTGCCATCGCCTCGGACGGCGGTTCTGGAAACACCATATATTTT.

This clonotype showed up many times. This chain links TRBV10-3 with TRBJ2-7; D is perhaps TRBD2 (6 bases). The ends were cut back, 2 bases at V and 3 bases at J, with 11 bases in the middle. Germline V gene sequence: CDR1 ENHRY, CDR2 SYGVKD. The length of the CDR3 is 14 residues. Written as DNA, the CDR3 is TGTGCCATCAGTGAGCCGGGACTGAACTACGAGCAGTACTTC. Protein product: CAISEPGLNYEQYF.